Shown below are 18 T cell receptor beta chains from a single sample sequenced in a study of blood T cells in healthy people across ages. Then a second PCR, running roughly 7 to 11 cycles, was carried out with a sample-barcoded 5' primer and a J-beta primer mix. TCRdb independently ran MiXCR on the 5' RACE reads; one entry per CDR3 protein. The sample shows about 780,000 distinct CDR3 sequences, more than 35% of them seen only once. The source material was blood. These receptors were obtained from an older man in good health.

This clonotype was detected many times. The J gene is TRBJ2-1, the V gene TRBV12-3 or TRBV12-4; 11 nucleotides line up with TRBD2. The CDR3 extends over 15 amino acids. V trimming: 6 bases; J trimming: 5 bases; junction bases outside the gene matches: 6. The CDR3 nucleotides read TGTGCCAGCAGGGTAGCGGGAGGGCCCAACAATGAGCAGTTCTTC. Amino acid sequence: CASRVAGGPNNEQFF.

The chain combines TRBV6-2 or TRBV6-3 with TRBJ2-7; D call uncertain. CDR3 length: 15 residues. Germline CDR1 reads MNHEY; CDR2 reads SVGEGT. The ends were cut back, 0 bases at V and 3 bases at J, with 12 bases in the middle. DNA for the CDR3: TGTGCCAGCAGTTACTCGTTAGGACGGAACTACGAGCAGTACTTC. Its protein is CASSYSLGRNYEQYF.

V gene TRBV6-2 or TRBV6-3 combines with J gene TRBJ2-1, with D unresolved. The J call is uncertain, as TRBJ2-7 better fits the DNA end. Germline lookup yields CDR1 MNHEY and CDR2 SVGEGT. The length of the CDR3 is 14 residues. The CDR3 reads CASSRTITYNEQYF. CDR3 bases: TGTGCCAGCAGTCGTACTATTACCTACAATGAGCAGTACTTC.

CDR3 nucleotide sequence: TGTGCCAGCAGTTTCAGCAGTCGCCCCTACAATGAGCAGTTCTTC. This gives the protein CASSFSSRPYNEQFF. This chain links TRBV28 with TRBJ2-1; D uncertain. V lost 3 bases and J 2 bases, leaving 11 bases between the germline ends. CDR3 length: 15 amino acids. Germline CDR1 reads MDHEN; CDR2 reads SYDVKM.

This clonotype turned up a few times. The gene calls are TRBV7-2 and TRBJ2-7; 8 positions agree with TRBD2. Germline V gene data show CDR1 as SGHTA and CDR2 as FQGNSA. There are 14 residues in the CDR3. J lost 4 bases, V lost 1 base, and 3 bases had no gene match. CDR3 sequence reads: CASSLELADYEQYF. Written as DNA, the CDR3 is TGTGCCAGCAGCTTAGAACTAGCGGATTACGAGCAGTACTTC.

To note about this clonotype: One junction end disagrees with the germline gene, perhaps due to a read error. CDR3 coding DNA: TGTGCCATCGGTGACGGACAGGGGGCTATCGCAGATACGCAGTATTTT. Its translation: CAIGDGQGAIADTQYF. The chain employs TRBV10-3 and TRBJ2-3; 11 positions agree with TRBD1. The CDR3 consists of 16 residues. CDR1 and CDR2 from the germline V gene are ENHRY and SYGVKD.

The chain couples TRBV20-1 to TRBJ2-5; no definite D call. Trimming removed 1 base at V and 4 bases at J, with 10 bases between. The CDR3 length is 13 residues. From germline, CDR1 is DFQATT and CDR2 SNEGSKA (reference sequence). CDR3 loop: CSARGDILETQYF. As DNA, the CDR3 is TGCAGTGCTAGAGGTGACATTCTAGAGACCCAGTACTTC.

This clonotype has ten or more counts. The J gene is TRBJ2-7, the V gene TRBV7-2, with 15 bases lining up with TRBD2. Germline lookup yields CDR1 SGHTA and CDR2 FQGNSA. There are 14 residues in the CDR3. V lost 5 bases and J lost 6; bases outside the gene matches: 2. CDR3 nucleotide sequence: TGTGCCAGCAGCCTGGGACTAGCGGGAGGCGAGCAGTACTTC. Translation gives CASSLGLAGGEQYF. Complete variable domain (other parts from reference TRBV7-2 and TRBJ2-7): GAGVSQSPSNKVTEKGKDVELRCDPISGHTALYWYRQSLGQGLEFLIYFQGNSAPDKSGLPSDRFSAERTGGSVSTLTIQRTQQEDSAVYLCASSLGLAGGEQYFGPGTRLTVT.

This clonotype showed up many times. This sequence joins TRBV12-3 or TRBV12-4 and TRBJ2-1; D gene unclear. The length of the CDR3 is 11 residues. The V and J ends lost 2 bases and 9 bases respectively, with 5 bases between them. The CDR3 sequence: CASSLIGEQFF. CDR3 DNA: TGTGCCAGCAGTTTAATCGGTGAGCAGTTCTTC.

The chain carries TRBV2 and TRBJ2-7; 7 nucleotides agree with TRBD1. This CDR3 comprises 13 residues. Trimming at V came to 6 bases and at J to 3 bases, leaving 5 bases not matched to a gene. Germline V gene data show CDR1 as SNHLY and CDR2 as FYNNEI. The CDR3 region is CASRVTGLYEQYF. In nucleotides, the CDR3 is TGTGCCAGCAGGGTGACAGGGCTCTACGAGCAGTACTTC.

The chain links TRBV7-6 to TRBJ2-1; the D is unclear. Trimming removed 5 bases from V and 6 bases from J, with 17 bases in between. The CDR3 length is 15 residues. Looked up from germline, CDR1 is SGHVS and CDR2 is FNYEAQ. This chain's CDR3 is CASSRQIGVGNEQFF. DNA of the CDR3: TGTGCCAGCAGCCGCCAAATCGGAGTTGGCAATGAGCAGTTCTTC.

Worth noting for this clonotype: Given a much more abundant clone one base away, this may be a read error. The chain links TRBV12-3 or TRBV12-4 to TRBJ2-7; 11 bases agree with TRBD2. The CDR3 runs 15 residues. V lost 6 bases and J lost 7; bases outside the gene matches: 11. The CDR3 DNA is TGTGCCAGCAGGGGGATAGCGGGAGGGTACAATGAGCAGTACTTC. It translates to CASRGIAGGYNEQYF.

This chain connects TRBV19 to TRBJ2-7; 7 nucleotides align to TRBD2. The CDR3 sequence is 14 residues long. Losses at the gene ends were 10 bases for V and 7 bases for J; bases not matched to a gene: 16. Germline V CDR1 and CDR2: LNHDA, SQIVND (reference sequence). CDR3 residues: CAKSTGGVNNEQYF. The CDR3 DNA is TGTGCCAAGTCGACGGGGGGAGTGAACAATGAGCAGTACTTC.

The V gene is TRBV27, the J gene TRBJ2-5; TRBD1 matches 8 bases. CDR3 size: 17 residues. J was trimmed by 11 bases and V by 4 bases; bases with no gene match: 21. The germline gives CDR1 MNHEY, CDR2 SMNVEV (reference sequence). The CDR3 loop is CASSYRGQGKLYNEQYF. The DNA of the CDR3 is TGTGCCAGCAGTTACCGAGGACAGGGCAAGCTTTACAATGAGCAGTACTTC.

This clonotype appeared a single time. This rearrangement joins TRBV27 to TRBJ1-2, with D perhaps TRBD1 (6 bases). Germline assignment: CDR1 MNHEY and CDR2 SMNVEV (reference sequence). V lost 3 bases and J lost 6, with 11 bases in between. This CDR3 is built from 13 residues. The CDR3 protein is CASSFIQGNGYTF. Written as DNA, the CDR3 is TGTGCCAGCAGTTTTATACAGGGTAATGGCTACACCTTC.

The chain carries TRBV12-3 or TRBV12-4 and TRBJ2-7; D may match TRBD1 or TRBD2 (5 bases each). The CDR3 is 12 amino acids. Deletions cut 11 bases from V and 7 bases from J, with 18 bases between. CDR3 loop: CARNRWGWEQYF. CDR3 nucleotides: TGTGCCCGCAATCGTTGGGGGTGGGAGCAGTACTTC.

The rearrangement uses TRBV5-1 and TRBJ2-2; the D is unclear. Germline-derived CDR1 and CDR2 are SGHRS and YFSETQ. This CDR3 has 13 residues. V gave up 3 bases and J gave up 1 base, with 4 bases separating them. The CDR3 here is CASSWENTGELFF. The CDR3 nucleotides are TGCGCCAGCAGCTGGGAGAACACCGGGGAGCTGTTTTTT. Based on the CDR3 plus reference TRBV5-1 and TRBJ2-2, the full variable domain is KAGVTQTPRYLIKTRGQQVTLSCSPISGHRSVSWYQQTPGQGLQFLFEYFSETQRNKGNFPGRFSGRQFSNSRSEMNVSTLELGDSALYLCASSWENTGELFFGEGSRLTVL.

The chain carries TRBV7-2 and TRBJ1-5, with D unresolved. The CDR3 is 13 residues long. Trimming removed 8 bases at V and 2 bases at J, with 10 bases between. Germline-derived CDR1 and CDR2 are SGHTA and FQGNSA. The CDR3 reads CASSPEGNQPQHF. CDR3 nucleotide sequence: TGTGCCAGCTCACCGGAAGGCAATCAGCCCCAGCATTTT.